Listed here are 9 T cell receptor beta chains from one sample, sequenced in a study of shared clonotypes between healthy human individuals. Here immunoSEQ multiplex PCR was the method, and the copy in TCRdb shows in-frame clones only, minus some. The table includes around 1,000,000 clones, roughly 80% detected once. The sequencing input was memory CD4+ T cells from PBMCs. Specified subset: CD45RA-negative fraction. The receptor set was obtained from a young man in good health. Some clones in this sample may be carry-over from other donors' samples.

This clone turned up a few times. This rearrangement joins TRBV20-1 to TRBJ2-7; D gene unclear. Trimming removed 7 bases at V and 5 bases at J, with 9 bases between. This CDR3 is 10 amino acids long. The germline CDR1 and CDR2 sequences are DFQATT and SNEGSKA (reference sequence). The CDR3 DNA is TGCAGTGTTAAGGGTAACGAGCAGTACTTC. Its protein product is CSVKGNEQYF.

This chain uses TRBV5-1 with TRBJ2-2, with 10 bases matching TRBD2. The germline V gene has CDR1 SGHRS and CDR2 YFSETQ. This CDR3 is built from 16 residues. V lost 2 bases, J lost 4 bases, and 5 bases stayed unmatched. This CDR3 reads CASSLEAGGPTGELFF. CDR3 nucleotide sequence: TGCGCCAGCAGCTTAGAAGCGGGAGGGCCCACCGGGGAGCTGTTTTTT.

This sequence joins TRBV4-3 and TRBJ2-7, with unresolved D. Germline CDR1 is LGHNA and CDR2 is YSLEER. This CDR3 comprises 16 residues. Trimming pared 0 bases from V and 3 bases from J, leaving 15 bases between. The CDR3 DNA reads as TGCGCCAGCAGCCAAGATCAGTACTTCCTGAACTACGAGCAGTACTTC. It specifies CASSQDQYFLNYEQYF.

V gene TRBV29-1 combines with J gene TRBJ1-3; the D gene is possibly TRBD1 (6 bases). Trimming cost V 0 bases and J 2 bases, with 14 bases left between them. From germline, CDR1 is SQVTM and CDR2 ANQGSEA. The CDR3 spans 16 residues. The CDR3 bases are TGCAGCGTTGAAGATAGGCGGGGGGCGGCTGGAAACACCATATATTTT. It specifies CSVEDRRGAAGNTIYF. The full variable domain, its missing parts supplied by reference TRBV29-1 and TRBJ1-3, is SAVISQKPSRDICQRGTSLTIQCQVDSQVTMMFWYRQQPGQSLTLIATANQGSEATYESGFVIDKFPISRPNLTFSTLTVSNMSPEDSSIYLCSVEDRRGAAGNTIYFGEGSWLTVV.

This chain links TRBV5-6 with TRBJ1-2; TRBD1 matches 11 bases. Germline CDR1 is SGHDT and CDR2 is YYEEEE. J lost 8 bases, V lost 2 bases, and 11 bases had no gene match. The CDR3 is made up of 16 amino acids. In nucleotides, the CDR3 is TGTGCCAGCAGCTTTGGGAGGACAGGGGGCCGCGGAGGCTACACCTTC. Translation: CASSFGRTGGRGGYTF.

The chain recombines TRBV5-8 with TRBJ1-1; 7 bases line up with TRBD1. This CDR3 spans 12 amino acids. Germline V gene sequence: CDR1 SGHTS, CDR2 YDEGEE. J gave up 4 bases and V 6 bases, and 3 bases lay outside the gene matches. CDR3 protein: CASIRGTTEAFF. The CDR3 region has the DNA TGTGCCAGCATCAGGGGGACCACTGAAGCTTTCTTT.

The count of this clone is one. CDR3 nucleotide sequence: TGTGCCAGCAGCACGGCTGGCCGACCCGGAAACACCATATATTTT. This translates into CASSTAGRPGNTIYF. The chain joins TRBV5-6 to TRBJ1-3; D ambiguous. Trimming stripped 4 bases from V and 4 bases from J, with 15 bases between. This CDR3 is built from 15 residues. Germline V gene sequence: CDR1 SGHDT, CDR2 YYEEEE.

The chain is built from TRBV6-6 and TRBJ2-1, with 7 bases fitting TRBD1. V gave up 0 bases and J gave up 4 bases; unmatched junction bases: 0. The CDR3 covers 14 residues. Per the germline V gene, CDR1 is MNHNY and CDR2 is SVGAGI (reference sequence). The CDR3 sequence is CASSYSQGYNEQFF. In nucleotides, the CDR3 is TGTGCCAGCAGTTACTCACAGGGGTACAATGAGCAGTTCTTC.

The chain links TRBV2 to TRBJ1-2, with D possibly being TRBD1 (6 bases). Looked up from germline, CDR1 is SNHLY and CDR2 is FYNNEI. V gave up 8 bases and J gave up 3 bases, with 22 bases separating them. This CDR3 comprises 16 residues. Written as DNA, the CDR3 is TGTGCCAGCGGGGGGGACAAGGAACTCGAGGACTATGGCTACACCTTC. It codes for CASGGDKELEDYGYTF.